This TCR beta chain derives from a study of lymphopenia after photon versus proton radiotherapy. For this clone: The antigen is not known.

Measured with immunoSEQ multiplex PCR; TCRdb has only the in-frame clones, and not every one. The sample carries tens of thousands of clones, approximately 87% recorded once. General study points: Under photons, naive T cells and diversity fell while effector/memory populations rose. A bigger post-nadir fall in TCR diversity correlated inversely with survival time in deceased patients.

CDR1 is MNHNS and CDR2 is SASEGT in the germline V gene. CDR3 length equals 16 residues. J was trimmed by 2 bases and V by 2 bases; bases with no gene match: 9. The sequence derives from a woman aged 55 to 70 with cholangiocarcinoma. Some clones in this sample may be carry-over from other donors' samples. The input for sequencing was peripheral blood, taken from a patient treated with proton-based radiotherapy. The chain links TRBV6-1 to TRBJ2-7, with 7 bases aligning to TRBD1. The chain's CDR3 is CASSESVGDSAYEQYF. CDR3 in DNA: TGTGCCAGCAGTGAAAGTGTGGGGGACAGCGCCTACGAGCAGTACTTC.